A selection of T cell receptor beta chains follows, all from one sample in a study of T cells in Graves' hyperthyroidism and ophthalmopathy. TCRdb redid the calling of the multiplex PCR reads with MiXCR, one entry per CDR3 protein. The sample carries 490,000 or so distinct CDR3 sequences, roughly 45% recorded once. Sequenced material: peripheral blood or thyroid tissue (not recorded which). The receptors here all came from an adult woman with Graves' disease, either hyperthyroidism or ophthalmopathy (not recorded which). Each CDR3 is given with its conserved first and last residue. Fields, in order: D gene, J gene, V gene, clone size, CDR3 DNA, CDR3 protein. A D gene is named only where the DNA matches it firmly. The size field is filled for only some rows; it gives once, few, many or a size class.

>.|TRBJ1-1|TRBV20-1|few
TGCAGTGCTAGAGCCAACTGGCTCAACACTGAAGCTTTCTTT
CSARANWLNTEAFF
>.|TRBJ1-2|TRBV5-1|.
TGCGCCAGCAGCTCCGGGGATAAGAATGGCTACACCTTC
CASSSGDKNGYTF
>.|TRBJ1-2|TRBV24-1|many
TGTGCCACCAGTGACCCGGGACGGTCCTATGGCTACACCTTC
CATSDPGRSYGYTF
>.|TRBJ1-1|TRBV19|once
TGTGCCAGTAGTATAGTTTCGGCACACCAAGGCACTGAAGCTTTCTTT
CASSIVSAHQGTEAFF
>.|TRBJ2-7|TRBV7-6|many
TGTGCCAGCAGCTTAATTGGACTCGGGACAAATTACGAGCAGTACTTC
CASSLIGLGTNYEQYF
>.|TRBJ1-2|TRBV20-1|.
TGCAGTGCTAGAAGCGGGGGTTCAAGTGGCTACACCTTC
CSARSGGSSGYTF
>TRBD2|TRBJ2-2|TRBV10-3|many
TGTGCCATCAGTGAGTCCGTAAGACTAGCCCCCGGGGAGCTGTTTTTT
CAISESVRLAPGELFF
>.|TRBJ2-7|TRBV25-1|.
TGTGCCAGCAGTGATCTTGGCCTACCCGCCTACGAGCAGTACTTC
CASSDLGLPAYEQYF
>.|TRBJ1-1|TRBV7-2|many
TGTGCCAGCAGCTTAGTTTGGAACACTGAAGCTTTCTTT
CASSLVWNTEAFF
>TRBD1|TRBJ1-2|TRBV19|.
TGTGCCAGTAGCCAGGACAGGGGGATCTCTGGCTACACCTTC
CASSQDRGISGYTF
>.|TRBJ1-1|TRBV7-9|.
TGTGCCAGCATGGGCCTGGTGACAGCTTTCTTT
CASMGLVTAFF
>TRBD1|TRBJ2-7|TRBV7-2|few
TGTGCCAGCCAAATCCGGGACAGGCAGTACTTC
CASQIRDRQYF
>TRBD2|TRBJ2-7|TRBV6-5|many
TGTGCCAGCAGAGCAGAGACTAGCGGGTCTTACGAGCAGTACTTC
CASRAETSGSYEQYF
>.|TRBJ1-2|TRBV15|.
TGTGCCACCAGCGGAGGGGGGCCTGGTGGCTACACCTTC
CATSGGGPGGYTF
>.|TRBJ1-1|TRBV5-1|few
TGCGCCAGCAGCTTGGTGTCAGGGTTGGTCACTGAAGCTTTCTTT
CASSLVSGLVTEAFF
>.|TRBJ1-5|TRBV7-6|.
TGTGCCAGCAGCAAACGACCGGGACGGGTGCAAGAGACCCAGCATTTT
CASSKRPGRVQETQHF
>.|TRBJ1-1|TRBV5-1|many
TGCGCCAGCAGCTTGGTGGCACAGGGACGAAACACTGAAGCTTTCTTT
CASSLVAQGRNTEAFF
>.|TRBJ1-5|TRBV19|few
TGTGCCAGTAGTATCTTCGGGCAGCCCCAGCATTTT
CASSIFGQPQHF
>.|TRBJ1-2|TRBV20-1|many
TGCAGTGCTAGAGATCTAGCCAGGATTGCCTCTGGTTATGGCTACACCTTC
CSARDLARIASGYGYTF
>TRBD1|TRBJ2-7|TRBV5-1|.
TGCGCCAGCAGCTTGGACCCTGGGACAGGGTTGGGCGAGCAGTACTTC
CASSLDPGTGLGEQYF
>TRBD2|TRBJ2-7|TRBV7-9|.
TGTGCCAGCAGCAACGTTCGGGAGGGCTCCCACGAGCAGTACTTC
CASSNVREGSHEQYF
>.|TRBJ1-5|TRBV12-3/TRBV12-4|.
TGTGCCAGCAGTGGTGGGGCAGGGGTACAGCCCCAGCATTTT
CASSGGAGVQPQHF
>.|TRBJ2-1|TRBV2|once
TGTGCCAGCAGTGACGGTCCAGAAAGGGGGTTCTTC
CASSDGPERGFF
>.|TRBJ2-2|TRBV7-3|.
TGTGCCAGCAGCTCCACAGGGGGACTACACACCGGGGAGCTGTTTTTT
CASSSTGGLHTGELFF
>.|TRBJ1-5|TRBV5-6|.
TGTGCCAGCAGCTTGGGGTACGGGGATCAGCCCCAGCATTTT
CASSLGYGDQPQHF
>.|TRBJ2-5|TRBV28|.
TGTGCCAGCACCCGAGACTTTGTGGGGGAGACCCAGTACTTC
CASTRDFVGETQYF
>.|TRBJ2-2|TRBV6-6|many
TGTGCCAGCAGGGTGGGAGCTGGCACCGGGGAGCTGTTTTTT
CASRVGAGTGELFF
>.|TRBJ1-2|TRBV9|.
TGTGCCAGCAGGTTACAGCAAGGGGATGGCTACACCTTC
CASRLQQGDGYTF
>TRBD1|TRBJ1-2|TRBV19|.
TGTGCCAGTAGGGACCGGGACAGACACTATGGCTACACCTTC
CASRDRDRHYGYTF
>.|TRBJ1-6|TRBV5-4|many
TGTGCCAGCAGCTTGGGACAGATTAATTCACCCCTCCACTTT
CASSLGQINSPLHF
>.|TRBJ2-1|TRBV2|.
TGTGCCAGCAGTTGGGACCTGACAGACAATGAGCAGTTCTTC
CASSWDLTDNEQFF
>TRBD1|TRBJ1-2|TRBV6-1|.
TGTGCCAGCAGCAACAGGGGGCAGCTTTCTAACTATGGCTACACCTTC
CASSNRGQLSNYGYTF
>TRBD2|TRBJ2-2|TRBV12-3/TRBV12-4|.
TGTGCCAGCAGTCCTACGGGACTAGCGGGAGGCGTGGAGCTGTTTTTT
CASSPTGLAGGVELFF
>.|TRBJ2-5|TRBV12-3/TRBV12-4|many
TGTGCCAGCAGTTTAAAGTACCAAGAGACCCAGTACTTC
CASSLKYQETQYF
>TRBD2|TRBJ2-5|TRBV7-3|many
TGTGCCAGCAGTACAGGCGGGGGCCAAGAGACCCAGTACTTC
CASSTGGGQETQYF
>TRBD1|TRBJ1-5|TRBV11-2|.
TGTGCCAGCAGCCACAGGGGAATATGGAATCAGCCCCAGCATTTT
CASSHRGIWNQPQHF
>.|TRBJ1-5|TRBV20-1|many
TGCAGTGCTAGAAAGGGCGGTAGCAATCAGCCCCAGCATTTT
CSARKGGSNQPQHF
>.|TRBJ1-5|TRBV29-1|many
TGCAGCGTCACAGGTGCCGCTAATCAGCCCCAGCATTTT
CSVTGAANQPQHF
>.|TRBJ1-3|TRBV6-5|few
TGTGCCAGCAGTAGGGGGGACTACTCTGGAAACACCATATATTTT
CASSRGDYSGNTIYF
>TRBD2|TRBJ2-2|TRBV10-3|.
TGTGCCATCAGAGGACTAGAGAACACCGGGGAGCTGTTTTTT
CAIRGLENTGELFF
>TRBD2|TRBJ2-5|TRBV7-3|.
TGTGCCAGCTCTCATAGGACTAGGTTACAAGAGACCCAGTACTTC
CASSHRTRLQETQYF
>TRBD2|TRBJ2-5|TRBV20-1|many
TGCAGTGCTGTCCCTCTAGCGGGATACCCACGCGAGACCCAGTACTTC
CSAVPLAGYPRETQYF
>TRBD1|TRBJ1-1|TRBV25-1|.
TGTGCCAGCAGCGGCGGGACAGGGGGCGCGACGGCTTTCTTT
CASSGGTGGATAFF
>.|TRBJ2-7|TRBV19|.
TGTGCCAGTAGTTCTAACGGGGCCTTGGACGAGCAGTACTTC
CASSSNGALDEQYF
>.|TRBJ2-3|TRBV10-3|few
TGTGCCATCAGTGTTCAGATAAGTACAGATACGCAGTATTTT
CAISVQISTDTQYF
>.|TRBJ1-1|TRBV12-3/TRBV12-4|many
TGTGCCAGCAGTGCCCGCTGGGGAAGGAACACTGAAGCTTTCTTT
CASSARWGRNTEAFF
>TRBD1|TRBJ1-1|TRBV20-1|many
TGCAGTGCTTACGGACAGGGGGCGACTGAAGCTTTCTTT
CSAYGQGATEAFF
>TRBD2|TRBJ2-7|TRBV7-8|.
TGTGCCAGCAGCTTAAGCGGGGGGGACGGTCACGAGCAGTACTTC
CASSLSGGDGHEQYF
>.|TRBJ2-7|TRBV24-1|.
TGTGCCACCAGTGATTCCGGAAACTCGGGGAATGAGCAGTACTTC
CATSDSGNSGNEQYF
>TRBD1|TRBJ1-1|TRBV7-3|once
TGTGCCAGCGCTACAGGGGGCGTCACTGAAGCTTTCTTT
CASATGGVTEAFF
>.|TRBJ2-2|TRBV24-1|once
TGTGCCACCAGTGATTTGGGCAGGGAGGCGTTCACCGGGGAGCTGTTTTTT
CATSDLGREAFTGELFF
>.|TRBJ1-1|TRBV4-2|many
TGTGCCAGCAGCTCGACCATTATGAACACTGAAGCTTTCTTT
CASSSTIMNTEAFF
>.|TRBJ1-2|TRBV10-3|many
TGTGCCATCAGTCAGGGAGACAGTTCTCTCTATGGCTACACCTTC
CAISQGDSSLYGYTF